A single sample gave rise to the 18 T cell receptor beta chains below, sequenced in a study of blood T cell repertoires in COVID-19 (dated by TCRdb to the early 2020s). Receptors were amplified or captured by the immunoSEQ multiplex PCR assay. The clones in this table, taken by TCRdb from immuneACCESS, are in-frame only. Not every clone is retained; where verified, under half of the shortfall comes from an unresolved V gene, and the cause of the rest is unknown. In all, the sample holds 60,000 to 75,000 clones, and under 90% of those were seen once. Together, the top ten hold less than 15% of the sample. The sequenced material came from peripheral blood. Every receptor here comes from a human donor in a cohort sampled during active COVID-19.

CDR3 residues: CASKTGTMNTEAFF. CDR3 sequence (DNA): TGCGCCAGCAAGACAGGGACCATGAACACTGAAGCTTTCTTT. This sequence joins TRBV5-1 and TRBJ1-1; 7 nucleotides agree with TRBD1. The CDR3 consists of 14 residues. Germline V lookup: CDR1 SGHRS, CDR2 YFSETQ. The V segment lost 6 bases and the J segment 0 bases; nucleotides outside the gene matches: 5.

CDR3 residues: CASTPPGREHSPLHF. Written as DNA, the CDR3 is TGTGCCAGCACACCGCCGGGAAGGGAACATTCACCCCTCCACTTT. The rearrangement uses TRBV28 and TRBJ1-6; the D is unclear. The V gene's germline CDR1 is MDHEN and CDR2 SYDVKM. Deletions cut 7 bases from V and 8 bases from J, with 18 bases between. This CDR3 has 15 amino acids. Looking up the rest from reference TRBV28 and TRBJ1-6 gives the full variable domain: DVKVTQSSRYLVKRTGEKVFLECVQDMDHENMFWYRQDPGLGLRLIYFSYDVKMKEKGDIPEGYSVSREKKERFSLILESASTNQTSMYLCASTPPGREHSPLHFGNGTRLTVT.

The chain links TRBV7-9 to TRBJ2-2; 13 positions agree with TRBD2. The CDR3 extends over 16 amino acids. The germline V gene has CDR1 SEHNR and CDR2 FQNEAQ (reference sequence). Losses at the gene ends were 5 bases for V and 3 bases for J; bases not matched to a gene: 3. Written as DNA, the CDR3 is TGTGCCAGCAGCCCGGGACTAGCGGGGCACACCGGGGAGCTGTTTTTT. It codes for CASSPGLAGHTGELFF.

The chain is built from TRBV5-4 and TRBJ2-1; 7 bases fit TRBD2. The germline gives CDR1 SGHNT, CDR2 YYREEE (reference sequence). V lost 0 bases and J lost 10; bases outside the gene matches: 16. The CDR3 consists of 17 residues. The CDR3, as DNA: TGTGCCAGCAGCTTGGCGCTAGCGGTAGAGATCGCGGGAGAGCAGTTCTTC. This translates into CASSLALAVEIAGEQFF.

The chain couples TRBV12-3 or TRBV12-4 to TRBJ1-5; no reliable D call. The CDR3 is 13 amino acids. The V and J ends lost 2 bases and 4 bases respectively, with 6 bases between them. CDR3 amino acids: CASSLSGNQPQHF. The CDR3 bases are TGTGCCAGCAGTTTATCGGGGAATCAGCCCCAGCATTTT.

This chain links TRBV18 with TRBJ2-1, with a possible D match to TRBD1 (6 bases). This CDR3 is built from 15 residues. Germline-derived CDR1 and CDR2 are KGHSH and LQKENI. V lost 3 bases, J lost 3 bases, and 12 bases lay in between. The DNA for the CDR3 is TGTGCCAGCTCACCCGGGGACACCAACTACAATGAGCAGTTCTTC. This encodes CASSPGDTNYNEQFF.

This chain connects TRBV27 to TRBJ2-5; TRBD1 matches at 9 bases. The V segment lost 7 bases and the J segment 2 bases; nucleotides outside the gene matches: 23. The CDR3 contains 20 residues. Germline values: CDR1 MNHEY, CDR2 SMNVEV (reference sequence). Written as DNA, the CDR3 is TGTGCCAGCATGGACAGGGGTAGTTTTCGCGGTACGGGAAAACAAGAGACCCAGTACTTC. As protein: CASMDRGSFRGTGKQETQYF.

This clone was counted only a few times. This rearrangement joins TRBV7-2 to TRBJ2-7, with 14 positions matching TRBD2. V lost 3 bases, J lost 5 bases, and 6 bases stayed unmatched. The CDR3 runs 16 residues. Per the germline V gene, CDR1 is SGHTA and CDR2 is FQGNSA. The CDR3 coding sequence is TGTGCCAGCAGCTTCGCCGGGACTAGCGGGAGCCACGAGCAGTACTTC. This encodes CASSFAGTSGSHEQYF.

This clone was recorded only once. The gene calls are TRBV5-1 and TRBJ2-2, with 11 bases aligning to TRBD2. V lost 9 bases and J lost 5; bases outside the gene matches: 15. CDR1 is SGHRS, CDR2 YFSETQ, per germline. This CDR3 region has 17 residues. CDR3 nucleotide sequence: TGCGCCACCCAATTAGGGACTAGCGGAATTTTTACCGGGGAGCTGTTTTTT. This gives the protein CATQLGTSGIFTGELFF.

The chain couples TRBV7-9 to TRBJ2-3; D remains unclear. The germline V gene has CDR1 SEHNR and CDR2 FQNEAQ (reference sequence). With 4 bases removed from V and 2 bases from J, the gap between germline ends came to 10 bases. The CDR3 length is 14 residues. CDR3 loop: CASSWVGDTDTQYF. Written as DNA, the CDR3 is TGTGCCAGCAGCTGGGTCGGAGACACAGATACGCAGTATTTT.

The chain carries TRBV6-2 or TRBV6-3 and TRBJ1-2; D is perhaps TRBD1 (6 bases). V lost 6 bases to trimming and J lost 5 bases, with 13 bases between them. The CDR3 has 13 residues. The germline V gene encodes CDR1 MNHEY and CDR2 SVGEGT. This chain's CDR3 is CASSQIDRYGYTF. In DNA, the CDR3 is TGTGCCAGCAGCCAAATCGACAGGTATGGCTACACCTTC.

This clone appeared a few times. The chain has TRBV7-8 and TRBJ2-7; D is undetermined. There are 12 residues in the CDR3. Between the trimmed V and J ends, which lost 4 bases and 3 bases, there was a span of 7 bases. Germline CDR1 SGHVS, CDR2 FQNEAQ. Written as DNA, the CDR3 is TGTGCCAGCAGCTCCAGATTCTACGAGCAGTACTTC. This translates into CASSSRFYEQYF.

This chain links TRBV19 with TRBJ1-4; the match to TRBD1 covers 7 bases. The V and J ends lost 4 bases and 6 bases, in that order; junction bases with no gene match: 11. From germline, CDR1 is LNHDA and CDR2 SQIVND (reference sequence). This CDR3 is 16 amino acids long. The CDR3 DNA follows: TGTGCCAGTAGTAGTAAACAGGGGTGGAAGGATGAAAAACTGTTTTTT. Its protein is CASSSKQGWKDEKLFF.

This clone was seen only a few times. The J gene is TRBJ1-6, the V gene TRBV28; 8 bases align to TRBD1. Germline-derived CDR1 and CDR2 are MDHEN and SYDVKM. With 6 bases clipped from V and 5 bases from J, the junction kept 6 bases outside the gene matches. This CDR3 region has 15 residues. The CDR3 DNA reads TGTGCCAGCAGCCCGCCGGACAGGGATAATTCACCCCTCCACTTT. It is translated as CASSPPDRDNSPLHF.

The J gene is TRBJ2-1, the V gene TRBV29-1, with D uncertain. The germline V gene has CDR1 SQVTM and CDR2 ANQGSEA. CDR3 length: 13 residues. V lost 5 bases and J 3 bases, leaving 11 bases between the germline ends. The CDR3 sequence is CSVLQQFYNEQFF. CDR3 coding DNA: TGCAGCGTTCTACAGCAGTTCTACAATGAGCAGTTCTTC.

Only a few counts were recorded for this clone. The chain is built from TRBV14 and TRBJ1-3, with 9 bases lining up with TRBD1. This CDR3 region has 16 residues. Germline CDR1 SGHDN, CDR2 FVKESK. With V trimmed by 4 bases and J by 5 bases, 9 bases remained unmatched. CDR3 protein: CASSPTQGATRNTIYF. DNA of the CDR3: TGTGCCAGCAGCCCAACACAGGGGGCTACTAGAAACACCATATATTTT.

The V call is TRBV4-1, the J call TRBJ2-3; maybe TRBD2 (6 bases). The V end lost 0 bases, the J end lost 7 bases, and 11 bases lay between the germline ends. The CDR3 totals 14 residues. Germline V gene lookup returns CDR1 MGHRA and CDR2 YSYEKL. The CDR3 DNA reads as TGCGCCAGCAGCCAAGATGGGGGGTCTTATACGCAGTATTTT. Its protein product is CASSQDGGSYTQYF.

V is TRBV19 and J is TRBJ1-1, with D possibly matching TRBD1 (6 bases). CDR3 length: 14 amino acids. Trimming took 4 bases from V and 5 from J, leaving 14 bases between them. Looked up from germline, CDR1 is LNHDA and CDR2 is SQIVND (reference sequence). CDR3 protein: CASSSPAGDTEAFF. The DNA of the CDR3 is TGTGCCAGTAGTAGCCCCGCAGGGGATACTGAAGCTTTCTTT.